The clone carrying this T cell receptor beta chain showed up just a few times. Antigen unknown. Among the donors, all were Caucasian adults who lived in Nashville, Tennessee. CD4+ cells underwent separation, giving CD45RA+ naive and CD45RA-negative memory subsets. This sample stems from a study of shared clonotypes between healthy human individuals. Whole-study context: Per donor, CD8 memory used one plate, CD8 naive used two, CD4 memory used three and CD4 naive used three. Findings and limits, study-wide: The represented genetic and exposure-history diversity was limited by the small number of donors.

The assay was immunoSEQ multiplex PCR, and TCRdb's table has in-frame clones only and misses some. This table holds some 2 million clones, 90% to 95% found once. The CDR3 length is 12 residues. V was clipped by 1 base and J by 6 bases, with 6 bases between them. CDR1 and CDR2 (germline): SNHLY, FYNNEI. This clonotype was sampled from a man in his late teens or twenties in good health. The chain carries TRBV2 and TRBJ1-2, with D maybe TRBD1 (6 bases). What was sequenced was naive CD4+ T cells sorted from blood. Subset reported: CD45RA+ positively selected. CDR3 loop: CASSEGGHGYTF. As DNA, the CDR3 is TGTGCCAGCAGTGAAGGGGGGCATGGCTACACCTTC.